One and the same sample provided the 10 T cell receptor beta chains below, sequenced in a study of blood T cell repertoires in COVID-19. The table came from immunoSEQ multiplex PCR; TCRdb's copy has only in-frame clones and leaves some out. Of about 290,000 clones in the sample, about nine tenths were seen once. The sample taken for sequencing was peripheral blood. The receptors originated from a woman aged 40 to 50 who had recovered from COVID-19.

The J gene is TRBJ2-7, the V gene TRBV14; 8 bases agree with TRBD2. CDR1 SGHDN and CDR2 FVKESK come from the germline V gene. The CDR3 has 15 residues. The J segment lost 4 bases and the V segment lost 1 base, leaving 6 bases of the junction unmatched. CDR3 nucleotides: TGTGCCAGCAGCCAAGTAGGCAGCGGGAGTTACGAGCAGTACTTC. Its translation is CASSQVGSGSYEQYF.

This clone was observed once. The gene calls are TRBV19 and TRBJ1-3; TRBD1 aligns across 10 bases. The CDR3 contains 15 residues. Germline lookup yields CDR1 LNHDA and CDR2 SQIVND (reference sequence). Germline trimming cut 5 bases from V and 6 bases from J; bases unmatched to any gene: 7. The CDR3 nucleotides are TGTGCCAGTAGTCTGGACAGGGGGGTGGAAAACACCATATATTTT. It is translated as CASSLDRGVENTIYF.

This chain connects TRBV11-2 to TRBJ2-1; 9 nucleotides line up with TRBD2. V shed 1 base, J shed 12 bases, and the junction held 4 bases outside the gene matches. Germline loops: CDR1 SGHAT, CDR2 FQNNGV. CDR3 length: 13 amino acids. The chain's CDR3 is CASSLVQREVQFF. The DNA for the CDR3 is TGTGCCAGCAGCTTAGTCCAGCGGGAGGTGCAGTTCTTC.

The chain joins TRBV28 to TRBJ2-7; 11 bases map to TRBD2. The CDR3 runs 15 residues. V was clipped by 4 bases and J by 4 bases; unmatched bases: 6. The germline V gene has CDR1 MDHEN and CDR2 SYDVKM. The CDR3 nucleotides are TGTGCCAGCAGTTCTCCGGGACTAGCGGTTTACGAGCAGTACTTC. Amino acids: CASSSPGLAVYEQYF.

The chain links TRBV6-5 to TRBJ1-5; D perhaps matches TRBD1 (6 bases). This CDR3 is built from 15 residues. V was pared by 5 bases and J by 9 bases, with 20 bases between. CDR1 is MNHEY and CDR2 is SVGAGI in the germline V gene. Here the CDR3 reads CASSTRREGGRPQHF. In nucleotides, the CDR3 is TGTGCCAGCAGTACCAGAAGGGAGGGGGGGAGGCCCCAGCATTTT.

V usage is TRBV7-3 and J usage is TRBJ1-6; TRBD1 agrees at 9 bases. The CDR3 covers 15 residues. V lost 5 bases and J lost 7; bases outside the gene matches: 6. CDR1 is SGHTA, CDR2 FQGTGA, per germline. CDR3 region: CASSAGTGLNSPLHF. DNA for the CDR3: TGTGCCAGCAGCGCGGGGACAGGGTTGAATTCACCCCTCCACTTT.

The chain joins TRBV12-5 to TRBJ2-7; D gene ambiguous. CDR3 length: 12 amino acids. Germline CDR1 and CDR2: LGHNT and FRNRAP. The ends were cut back, 2 bases at V and 2 bases at J, with 4 bases in the middle. CDR3 sequence: CASGLSPYEQYF. The CDR3 DNA is TGTGCTAGTGGTTTGAGCCCCTACGAGCAGTACTTC.

The chain links TRBV3-1 (or the pseudogene TRBV3-2) to TRBJ1-2, with D unclear. Deletions cut 0 bases from V and 7 bases from J, with 9 bases between. The CDR3 runs to 13 residues. Per the germline V gene, CDR1 is LGHDT and CDR2 is YNNKEL (reference sequence). CDR3 nucleotide sequence: TGTGCCAGCAGCCAAGATCTTGCCGGTGGCTACACCTTC. As protein: CASSQDLAGGYTF.

V is TRBV6-1 and J is TRBJ2-1; D is uncertain. Germline CDR1 reads MNHNS; CDR2 reads SASEGT. V was clipped by 3 bases and J by 0 bases, with 15 bases between them. This CDR3 has 17 amino acids. CDR3 residues: CASSDILLDISYNEQFF. Here the CDR3 DNA reads TGTGCCAGCAGTGACATTCTACTCGACATCTCCTACAATGAGCAGTTCTTC.

The chain carries TRBV11-2 and TRBJ2-2; TRBD2 matches 7 bases. The V gene end was trimmed by 1 base and the J gene end by 6 bases; junction bases not matched to a gene: 8. The CDR3 sequence is 16 residues long. The germline V gene encodes CDR1 SGHAT and CDR2 FQNNGV. In DNA, the CDR3 is TGTGCCAGCAGCTTAGCGGGACTATCGAAGGCCGGGGAGCTGTTTTTT. Residues: CASSLAGLSKAGELFF.